What follows is one TCR beta chain and its context. Original methodology: Reference gene primer amplification gave estimated nucleated cell counts. TCRdb's table, derived via immunoSEQ multiplex PCR, lists solely in-frame clones and lacks some. V and J calls and clone size come straight from that table; D and trimming were deduced from the DNA. The data contain around 140,000 clones, roughly 90% of them seen just once; the ten biggest clones take up less than 20%. CDR1 SNHLY and CDR2 FYNNEI come from the germline V gene. The CDR3 is 12 amino acids. Trimming removed 6 bases from V and 4 bases from J, with 10 bases in between. These data belong to a study of blood T cell repertoires in COVID-19. About the study: Acute-phase and convalescent COVID-19 samples originated in the United States, Italy and Spain. PBMCs, B-cell-depleted T cells, or T cells were the source of the cDNA or gDNA that made up the material.

The chain carries TRBV2 and TRBJ2-7, with D maybe TRBD2 (5 bases). The clonotype comes from a man aged 45-60 years with active or convalescent COVID-19. Sample: peripheral blood. This CDR3 is CASRELGYEQYF. In DNA, the CDR3 is TGTGCCAGCAGGGAACTAGGATACGAGCAGTACTTC.